Listed here is a single T cell receptor beta chain. Its antigen is not known. Germline V lookup: CDR1 SGHVS, CDR2 FNYEAQ. CDR3 length equals 15 residues. V shed 3 bases and J shed 2 bases, with 11 bases lying between them. These data are taken from a study of cytomegalovirus exposure and HLA in healthy donors. TCRdb's table, derived via immunoSEQ multiplex PCR, lists solely in-frame clones and lacks some. This table holds about 88,000 clones, roughly 97% found once. General observations from the study: It was reported that the classifier diagnosed cytomegalovirus status with high specificity and sensitivity in both the original and validation cohorts.

This sequence joins TRBV7-6 and TRBJ1-3; tentatively, D is TRBD1 (5 bases). The sample taken for sequencing was PBMCs. The sequence derives from a man younger than 35 in good health and CMV-seronegative. Written as DNA, the CDR3 is TGTGCCAGCAGCTTCGCGGGGGGTGCTGGAAACACCATATATTTT. Protein: CASSFAGGAGNTIYF.